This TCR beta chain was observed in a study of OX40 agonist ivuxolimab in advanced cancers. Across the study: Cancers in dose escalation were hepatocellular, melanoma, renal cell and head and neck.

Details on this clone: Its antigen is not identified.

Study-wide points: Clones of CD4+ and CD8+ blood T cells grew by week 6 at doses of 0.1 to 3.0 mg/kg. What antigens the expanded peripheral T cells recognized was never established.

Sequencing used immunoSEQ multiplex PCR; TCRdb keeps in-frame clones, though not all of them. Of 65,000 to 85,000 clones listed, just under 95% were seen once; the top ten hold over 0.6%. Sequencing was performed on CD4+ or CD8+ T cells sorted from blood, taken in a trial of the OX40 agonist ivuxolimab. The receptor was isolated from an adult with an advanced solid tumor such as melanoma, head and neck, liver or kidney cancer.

The CDR3 here is CASSRGQNVSPLHF. In DNA form, the CDR3 reads TGTGCCAGCAGCCGGGGACAGAATGTATCACCCCTCCACTTT. V usage is TRBV27 and J usage is TRBJ1-6; 7 positions agree with TRBD1. The CDR3 is made up of 14 amino acids. Germline-derived CDR1 and CDR2 are MNHEY and SMNVEV (reference sequence). V shed 6 bases, J shed 10 bases, and the junction held 9 bases outside the gene matches.